The present TCR beta chain was sequenced within a study of blood T cell repertoires in COVID-19. Only in-frame clones appear in the TCRdb table, and some are missing; sequencing was by immunoSEQ multiplex PCR. The data hold 52,000 or so clones, with approximately 91% observed a single time. Between the trimmed V and J ends, which lost 2 bases and 9 bases, there was a span of 14 bases. Germline lookup yields CDR1 SGHNT and CDR2 YENEEA. The CDR3 extends over 14 amino acids. The specimen sequenced was peripheral blood. This clonotype originated in a human donor in a cohort sampled during active COVID-19. The chain combines TRBV11-3 with TRBJ2-1; a possible D gene is TRBD2 (6 bases). The DNA of the CDR3 is TGTGCCAGCAGCTTAAAGCGGGTGGCAGGTGAGCAGTTCTTC. Protein: CASSLKRVAGEQFF.